This entry is about one TCR beta chain. Germline-derived CDR1 and CDR2 are SGHAT and FQDESV (reference sequence). The CDR3 runs to 16 residues. V lost 1 base, J lost 6 bases, and 16 bases lay in between. These data belong to a study of blood T cell repertoires in COVID-19. In the study overall: There were acute and convalescent COVID-19 samples, and they came from the United States, Italy and Spain. Nucleic acid was either cDNA or gDNA, and it came from T cells, B-cell-depleted T cells, or PBMCs.

Study processing details: Researchers report that nucleated cell counts were estimated from reference gene primer amplification. The table came from immunoSEQ multiplex PCR; TCRdb's copy has only in-frame clones and leaves some out. The V and J calls and clone size were taken over from that table, and D and trimming were inferred from the DNA. The sample has about 190,000 clones, around 80% seen once. The chain uses TRBV11-1 and TRBJ1-5; unclear D gene. Sequencing used peripheral blood. This receptor was obtained from a woman over 75 with active or convalescent COVID-19. The CDR3 spells CASSLEEEEASQPQHF. CDR3 nucleotides: TGTGCCAGCAGCTTAGAAGAGGAGGAGGCCTCTCAGCCCCAGCATTTT.